The clone carrying this TCR beta chain was observed once. The data originate from a study of blood T cell repertoires in COVID-19. About the study: Material from acute and convalescent COVID-19 was sourced from the United States, Italy and Spain. The cDNA or gDNA used as material had been derived from T cells, B-cell-depleted T cells, or PBMCs.

This CDR3 spans 16 amino acids. Deletions cut 0 bases from V and 0 bases from J, with 10 bases between. From germline, CDR1 is SGHRS and CDR2 YFSETQ. The authors' processing: Amplifying reference gene primers gave estimates of nucleated cell counts. Clones were read by immunoSEQ multiplex PCR, and TCRdb kept only the in-frame ones, dropping some. V and J calls and clone size are those listed in that table; D and trimming were worked out from the DNA. The table shows 200,000 or so clones, with approximately 80% occurring only once. Sequenced input: peripheral blood. V usage is TRBV5-1 and J usage is TRBJ1-5; unclear D gene. The TCR originated in a human donor with acute or convalescent COVID-19. The donor label of this sample is uncertain. The CDR3 DNA sequence: TGCGCCAGCAGCTTGGGGGCTGGTTATAGCAATCAGCCCCAGCATTTT. Translating gives CASSLGAGYSNQPQHF.